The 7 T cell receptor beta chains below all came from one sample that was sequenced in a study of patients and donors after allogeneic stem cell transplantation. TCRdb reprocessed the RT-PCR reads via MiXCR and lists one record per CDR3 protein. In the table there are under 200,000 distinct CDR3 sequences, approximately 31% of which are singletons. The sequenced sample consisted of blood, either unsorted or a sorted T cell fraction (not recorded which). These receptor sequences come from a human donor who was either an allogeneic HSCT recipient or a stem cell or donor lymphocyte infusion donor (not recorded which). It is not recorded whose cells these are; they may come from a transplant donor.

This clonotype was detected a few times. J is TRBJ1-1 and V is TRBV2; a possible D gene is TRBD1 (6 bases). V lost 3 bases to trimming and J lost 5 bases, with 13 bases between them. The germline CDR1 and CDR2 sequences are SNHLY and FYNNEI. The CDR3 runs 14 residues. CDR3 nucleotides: TGTGCCAGCAGTGATCGGACAGCCAGGACTGAAGCTTTCTTT. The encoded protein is CASSDRTARTEAFF.

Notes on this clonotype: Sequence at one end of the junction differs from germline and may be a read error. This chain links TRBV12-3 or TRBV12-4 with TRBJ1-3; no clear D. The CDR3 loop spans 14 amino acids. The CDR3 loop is CASSPGFSGNTLYF. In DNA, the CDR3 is TGTGCCAGCAGTCCAGGATTCTCTGGAAACACCCTATATTTT.

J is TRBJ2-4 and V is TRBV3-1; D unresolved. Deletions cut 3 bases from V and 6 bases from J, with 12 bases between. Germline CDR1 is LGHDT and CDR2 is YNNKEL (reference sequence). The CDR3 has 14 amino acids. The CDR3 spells CASSHLLDGNIQYF. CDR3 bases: TGTGCCAGCAGCCATTTACTGGATGGAAACATTCAGTACTTC.

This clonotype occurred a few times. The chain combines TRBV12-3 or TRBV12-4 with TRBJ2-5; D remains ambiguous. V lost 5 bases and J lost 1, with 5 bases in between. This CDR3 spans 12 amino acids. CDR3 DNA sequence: TGTGCCAGCAGTCCATTCCAAGAGACCCAGTACTTC. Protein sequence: CASSPFQETQYF.

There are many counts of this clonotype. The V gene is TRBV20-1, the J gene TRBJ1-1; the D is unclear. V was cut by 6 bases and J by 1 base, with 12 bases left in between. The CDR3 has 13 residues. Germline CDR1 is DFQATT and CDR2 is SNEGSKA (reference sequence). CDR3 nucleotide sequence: TGCAGTGCCTTGGCGAGTTCGAACACTGAAGCTTTCTTT. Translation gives CSALASSNTEAFF.

The CDR3 loop reads CASSPDSLLREKLFF. The DNA for the CDR3 is TGTGCCAGCAGCCCCGACTCGTTATTGAGAGAAAAACTGTTTTTT. The chain carries TRBV3-1 and TRBJ1-4; D not resolved. The CDR3 totals 15 residues. The V and J ends lost 4 bases and 8 bases respectively, with 17 bases between them. Germline CDR1 and CDR2: LGHDT and YNNKEL (reference sequence). Filled out from reference TRBV3-1 and TRBJ1-4, the complete variable domain reads DTAVSQTPKYLVTQMGNDKSIKCEQNLGHDTMYWYKQDSKKFLKIMFSYNNKELIINETVPNRFSPKSPDKAHLNLHINSLELGDSAVYFCASSPDSLLREKLFFGSGTQLSVL.

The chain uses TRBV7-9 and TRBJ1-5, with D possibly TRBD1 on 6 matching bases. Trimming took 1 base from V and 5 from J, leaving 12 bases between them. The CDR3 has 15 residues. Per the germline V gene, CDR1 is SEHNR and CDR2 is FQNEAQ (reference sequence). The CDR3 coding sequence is TGTGCCAGCAGCTTAGTCGGGGGGGCCGATCAGCCCCAGCATTTT. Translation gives CASSLVGGADQPQHF.